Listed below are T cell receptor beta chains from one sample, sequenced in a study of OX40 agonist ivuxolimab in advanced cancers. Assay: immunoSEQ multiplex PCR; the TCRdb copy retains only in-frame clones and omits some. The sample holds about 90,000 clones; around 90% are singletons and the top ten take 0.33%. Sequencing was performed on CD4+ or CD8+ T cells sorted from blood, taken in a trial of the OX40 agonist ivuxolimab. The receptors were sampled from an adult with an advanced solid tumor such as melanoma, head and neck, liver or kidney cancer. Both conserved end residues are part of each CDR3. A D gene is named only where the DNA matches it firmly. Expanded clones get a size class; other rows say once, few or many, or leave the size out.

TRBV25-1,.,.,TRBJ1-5,TGTGCCAGCAGGGGACTCGGCAAGGCCCAGCATTTT,CASRGLGKAQHF
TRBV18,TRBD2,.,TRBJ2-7,TGTGCCAGCTCACCACGGCCACTAGCGGGAAAAAACGAGCAGTACTTC,CASSPRPLAGKNEQYF
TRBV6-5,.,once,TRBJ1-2,TGTGCCAGCAGTTACGTCGCAGGGAACTATGGCTACACCTTC,CASSYVAGNYGYTF
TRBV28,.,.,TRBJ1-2,TGTGCCAGCAGTTTAAGGAGGCGGGACTCTAGGCCCTTTTCTAACTATGGCTACACCTTC,CASSLRRRDSRPFSNYGYTF
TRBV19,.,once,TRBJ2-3,TGTGCCAGTAGTATAGCCCGAGATACGCAGTATTTT,CASSIARDTQYF
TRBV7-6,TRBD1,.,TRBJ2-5,TGTGCCAGCAGCTTGATCGGGGACAGGGCCTCAGAGACCCAGTACTTC,CASSLIGDRASETQYF
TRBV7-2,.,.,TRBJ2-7,TGTGCCAGCAGCTCGGACAGAAACTCCTACGAGCAGTACTTC,CASSSDRNSYEQYF
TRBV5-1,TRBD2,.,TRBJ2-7,TGCGCCAGCAGCTTGGGGGCCGGGACTAGCGGGAGAAACGAGCAGTACTTC,CASSLGAGTSGRNEQYF
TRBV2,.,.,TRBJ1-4,TGTGCCAGCAGTGACCGGGGGCTCTCCAATGAAAAACTGTTTTTT,CASSDRGLSNEKLFF
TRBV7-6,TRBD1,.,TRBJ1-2,TGTGCCAGCAGCGGAACGACAGGGACCTATGGCTACACCTTC,CASSGTTGTYGYTF
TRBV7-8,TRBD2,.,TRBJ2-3,TGTGCCAGCAGCCCATCGACTAGCGGGAGGTCAGATACGCAGTATTTT,CASSPSTSGRSDTQYF
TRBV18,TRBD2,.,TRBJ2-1,TGTGCCAGCTCACCACCTACTAGCGGGAGAGGTGAGCAGTTCTTC,CASSPPTSGRGEQFF
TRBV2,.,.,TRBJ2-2,TGTGCCAGCTTTAGGGATCGGACCGGGGAGCTGTTTTTT,CASFRDRTGELFF
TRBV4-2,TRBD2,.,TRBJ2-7,TGTGCCAGCAGCCAAGATCGGGGGGGACACCGCTCCTACGAGCAGTACTTC,CASSQDRGGHRSYEQYF
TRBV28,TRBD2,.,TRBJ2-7,TGTGCCAGCAGTTTCCGACTAGCGGGGACCGACGAGCAGTACTTC,CASSFRLAGTDEQYF
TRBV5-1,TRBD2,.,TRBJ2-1,TGCGCCAGCAGCTTGGTGGCTAGCGGGAGTTCGAATGAGCAGTTCTTC,CASSLVASGSSNEQFF
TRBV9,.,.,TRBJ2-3,TGTGCCAGCAGCGTAGCTCCAGATAGCACAGATACGCAGTATTTT,CASSVAPDSTDTQYF
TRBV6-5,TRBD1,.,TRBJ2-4,TGTGCCAGCAGTTACCGACAGGGGGTGGGTTTTAGGGGTCAGTACTTC,CASSYRQGVGFRGQYF
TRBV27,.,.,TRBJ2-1,TGTGCCAGCAGCACCCCCGAGCAGTTCTTC,CASSTPEQFF
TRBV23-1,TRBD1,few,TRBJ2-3,TGCGCCAGCAGTCAGCCCGTCCGGGACAGGGGTGATACGCAGTATTTT,CASSQPVRDRGDTQYF
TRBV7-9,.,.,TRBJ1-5,TGTGCCAGCAGCCCATATAGCAATCAGCCCCAGCATTTT,CASSPYSNQPQHF
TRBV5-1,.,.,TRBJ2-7,TGCGCCAGCAGCTTAGGCTACGAGCAGTACTTC,CASSLGYEQYF
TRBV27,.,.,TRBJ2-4,TGTGCCAGCAGTTTTTATGCTGGGGGTGCCAAAAACATTCAGTACTTC,CASSFYAGGAKNIQYF
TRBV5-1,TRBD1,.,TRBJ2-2,TGCGCCAGCAGCACAGGGGGTTACCCACCGGCCGGGGAGCTGTTTTTT,CASSTGGYPPAGELFF
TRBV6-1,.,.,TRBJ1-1,TGTGCCAGCAGGGGCAACACTGAAGCTTTCTTT,CASRGNTEAFF
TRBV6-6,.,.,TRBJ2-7,TGTGCCAGCAGAAGACCGGGACCTTCCTACGAGCAGTACTTC,CASRRPGPSYEQYF
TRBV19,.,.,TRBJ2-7,TGTGCCAGTAGTATGGCCGGGGGCTTCGGCGAGCAGTACTTC,CASSMAGGFGEQYF
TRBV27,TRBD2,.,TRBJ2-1,TGTGCCAGCAGTACTACAACCGGGACTAGCAGCTACAATGAGCAGTTCTTC,CASSTTTGTSSYNEQFF
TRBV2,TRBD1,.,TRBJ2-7,TGTGCCAGCAGTGAATCATTAGGACAGGGGTTCAACGAGCAGTACTTC,CASSESLGQGFNEQYF
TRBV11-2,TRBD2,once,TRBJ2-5,TGTGCCAGCAGCTTAGCGGGACTAGTTGGGACCCAGTACTTC,CASSLAGLVGTQYF
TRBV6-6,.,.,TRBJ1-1,TGTGCCAGCAGTTCCGCCCAGGTGCCTGAAGCTTTCTTT,CASSSAQVPEAFF
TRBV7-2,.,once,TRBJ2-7,TGTGCCAGCAGCTTAGTCCCAGGACCTAACTCCTACGAGCAGTACTTC,CASSLVPGPNSYEQYF
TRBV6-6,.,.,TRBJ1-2,TGTGCCAGCAGTCCGGGACGTAGCTATGGCTACACCTTC,CASSPGRSYGYTF
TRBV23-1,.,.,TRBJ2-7,TGCGCCAGCAGTCAAAAGGCCTACGAGCAGTACTTC,CASSQKAYEQYF
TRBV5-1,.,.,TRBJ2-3,TGCGCCAGCAGCTTGGTCGCGGGGACGCATACAGATACGCAGTATTTT,CASSLVAGTHTDTQYF
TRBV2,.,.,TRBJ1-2,TGTGCCAGCCATTCGCGGGGGAACTATGGCTACACCTTC,CASHSRGNYGYTF
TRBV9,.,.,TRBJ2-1,TGTGCCAGCAGCGTCGGTCAGGGAAACTACAATGAGCAGTTCTTC,CASSVGQGNYNEQFF
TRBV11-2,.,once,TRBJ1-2,TGTGCCAGCAGCGACGTAGGGGTAAACTATGGCTACACCTTC,CASSDVGVNYGYTF
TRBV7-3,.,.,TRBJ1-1,TGTGCCAGCAGCTTAACTCCAGTTGGGAAGACTGAAGCTTTCTTT,CASSLTPVGKTEAFF
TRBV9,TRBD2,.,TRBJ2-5,TGTGCCAGCAGCGTAGGCGCGGGAGGTTTCCAAGAGACCCAGTACTTC,CASSVGAGGFQETQYF
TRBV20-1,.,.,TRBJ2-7,TGCAGCGTGGACCGACGGGGGTACTTC,CSVDRRGYF
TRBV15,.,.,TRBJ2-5,TGTGCCACCTGCCGAGGACGGCTCCAAGAGACCCAGTACTTC,CATCRGRLQETQYF
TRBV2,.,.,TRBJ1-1,TGTGCCAGCAGTTCGGGACGGGGGAACACTGAAGCTTTCTTT,CASSSGRGNTEAFF
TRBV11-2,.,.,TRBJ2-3,TGTGCCAGCAGCTTAGTTCGGGCAGGGCGCACAGATACGCAGTATTTT,CASSLVRAGRTDTQYF
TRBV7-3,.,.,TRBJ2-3,TGTGCCAGCAGCTTAAGTCCAGATACGCAGTATTTT,CASSLSPDTQYF
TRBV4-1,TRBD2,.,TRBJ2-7,TGCGCCAGCAGCCAAGATGACGTCCTATGGCGGGAGTCCCCTCGGGAGCAGTACTTC,CASSQDDVLWRESPREQYF
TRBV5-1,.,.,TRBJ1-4,TGCGCCAGCAGCTTGGTGGACGGCAGTAATGAAAAACTGTTTTTT,CASSLVDGSNEKLFF
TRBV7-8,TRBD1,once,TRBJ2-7,TGTGCCAGCAGCTTCGGGGACAGGCCCACCTCCTTCTACGAGCAGTACTTC,CASSFGDRPTSFYEQYF
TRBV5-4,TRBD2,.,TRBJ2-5,TGTGCCAGCAGCTCGGGAGCGGGAGTAGAGACCCAGTACTTC,CASSSGAGVETQYF
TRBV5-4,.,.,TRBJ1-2,TGTGCCAGCAGCTTGGAGGACCCCGGTGGCTACACCTTC,CASSLEDPGGYTF
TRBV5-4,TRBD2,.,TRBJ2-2,TGTGCCAGCAGCTGGGCTAGCGGGCTGAACACCGGGGAGCTGTTTTTT,CASSWASGLNTGELFF
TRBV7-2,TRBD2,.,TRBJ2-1,TGTGCCAGCAGCTTTACAGGGTCCCTAGCGGGATACAATGAGCAGTTCTTC,CASSFTGSLAGYNEQFF
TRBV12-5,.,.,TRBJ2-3,TGTGCTAGTGGTTTGGTACGGGTCCCTAGCACAGATACGCAGTATTTT,CASGLVRVPSTDTQYF
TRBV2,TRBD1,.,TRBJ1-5,TGTGCCAGCAGCCGACAGGGGAATCAGCCCCAGCATTTT,CASSRQGNQPQHF
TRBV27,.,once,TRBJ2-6,TGTGCCGTCGGGAAGACTGGGGCCAACGTCCTGACTTTC,CAVGKTGANVLTF
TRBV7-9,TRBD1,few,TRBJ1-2,TGTGCCAGCAGCTTAGAAGAGGGGGCGTACTATGGCTACACCTTC,CASSLEEGAYYGYTF
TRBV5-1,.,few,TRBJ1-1,TGCGCCAGCAGCTTGGCCGGGAGTTACACTGAAGCTTTCTTT,CASSLAGSYTEAFF